This TCR beta chain derives from a study of monozygotic twins with inflammatory bowel disease. Germline values: CDR1 SGHRS, CDR2 YFSETQ. The CDR3 has 14 residues. Points on this clonotype: Its antigen is as yet unknown.

TCRdb reprocessed the 5' RACE reads and reports one entry per CDR3 protein, with no DNA. Its listing shows a few hundred thousand distinct CDR3 sequences. Study results and caveats: Repertoire likeness was no different across concordant and discordant twins, perhaps owing to restricted power. It was in IBD patients that TCRbeta diversity (inverse Simpson) was lower than in healthy co-twins. IBD patients shared fewer clonotypes with others than healthy twins, especially with disease activity.

This receptor was obtained from a human donor with ulcerative colitis or Crohn's disease, or a healthy co-twin of an affected twin (not recorded which). The V and J genes are TRBV5-1 and TRBJ2-5; TCRdb returns TRBD1, unconfirmable since there is no DNA. Input material: blood. The CDR3 spells CASSYDRGQETQYF.